This passage covers 8 T cell receptor beta chains from one sample sequenced in a study of cytomegalovirus exposure and HLA in healthy donors. PCR involved 60 Vbeta and 13 Jbeta primers. The protocol was immunoSEQ multiplex PCR, while the TCRdb copy is restricted to in-frame clones and leaves out a portion. The sample shows 160,000 or so clones, more than 80% of them seen only once. Input material: PBMCs. The origin of the receptors is a young woman in good health and CMV-seropositive.

J is TRBJ1-6 and V is TRBV5-4; possibly TRBD1 for D (5 bases). The length of the CDR3 is 14 residues. The V end was cut by 1 base, the J end by 5 bases, with 7 bases between. Germline assignment: CDR1 SGHNT and CDR2 YYREEE (reference sequence). DNA for the CDR3: TGTGCCAGCAGCTTGCGGGGGGATAATTCACCCCTCCACTTT. Translation gives CASSLRGDNSPLHF.

In the case of this clone: This sample also contains other DNA sequences that code for the same CDR3. The J gene is TRBJ2-3, the V gene TRBV29-1, with D possibly being TRBD1 (6 bases). Germline assignment: CDR1 SQVTM and CDR2 ANQGSEA. This CDR3 contains 16 residues. V was pared by 4 bases and J by 5 bases, with 22 bases between. CDR3 sequence: CSVVRSGVIQGDTQYF. CDR3 in DNA: TGCAGCGTTGTCCGATCAGGGGTTATCCAGGGAGATACGCAGTATTTT.

The chain employs TRBV5-6 and TRBJ2-2, with D perhaps matching TRBD2 (7 bases). From germline, CDR1 is SGHDT and CDR2 YYEEEE. Trimming stripped 4 bases from V and 7 bases from J, with 26 bases between. The CDR3 loop spans 18 amino acids. CDR3 protein: CASSRGFKGGGLGGELFF. In nucleotides, the CDR3 is TGTGCCAGCAGCAGAGGATTCAAGGGGGGGGGCCTTGGCGGGGAGCTGTTTTTT.

The chain joins TRBV2 to TRBJ2-5; TRBD1 aligns across 7 bases. CDR3 length: 14 residues. With V trimmed by 6 bases and J by 3 bases, 7 bases remained unmatched. The germline V gene encodes CDR1 SNHLY and CDR2 FYNNEI. The DNA for the CDR3 is TGTGCCAGCAGGTCTACGGACAGGAAAGAGACCCAGTACTTC. As protein: CASRSTDRKETQYF.

This clone was observed a few times. Written as DNA, the CDR3 is TGCGCCAGCAGCTCTACAGTCTATGGCTACACCTTC. Amino acid sequence: CASSSTVYGYTF. V is TRBV5-1 and J is TRBJ1-2; no reliable D call. This CDR3 is 12 amino acids long. The germline V gene has CDR1 SGHRS and CDR2 YFSETQ. Trimming left V 3 bases short and J 4 bases short, with 7 bases between.

The chain recombines TRBV2 with TRBJ1-1; TRBD1 matches at 7 bases. V was pared by 6 bases and J by 1 base, with 5 bases of the junction left unmatched. This CDR3 contains 14 residues. Germline V gives CDR1 SNHLY, CDR2 FYNNEI. As DNA, the CDR3 is TGTGCCAGCAGGGGGGACAGACCGAACACTGAAGCTTTCTTT. Encoded protein: CASRGDRPNTEAFF.

The CDR3, as DNA: TGTGCCAGCAGCTCCGTAAGCGGGGGGGCTTACAATGAGCAGTTCTTC. It encodes CASSSVSGGAYNEQFF. The chain employs TRBV5-6 and TRBJ2-1; 10 bases are shared with TRBD2. J lost 4 bases, V lost 3 bases, and 7 bases had no gene match. Germline V CDR1 and CDR2: SGHDT, YYEEEE. The CDR3 length is 16 residues. Complete variable domain (other parts from reference TRBV5-6 and TRBJ2-1): DAGVTQSPTHLIKTRGQQVTLRCSPKSGHDTVSWYQQALGQGPQFIFQYYEEEERQRGNFPDRFSGHQFPNYSSELNVNALLLGDSALYLCASSSVSGGAYNEQFFGPGTRLTVL.

V is TRBV6-5 and J is TRBJ1-2, with TRBD1 matching 10 bases. The ends lost 6 bases at V and 7 bases at J; junction bases unmatched: 8. There are 14 residues in the CDR3. Germline values: CDR1 MNHEY, CDR2 SVGAGI. As DNA, the CDR3 is TGTGCCAGCAGAACAGACAGGGGGCTTGCTGGCTACACCTTC. This sequence encodes CASRTDRGLAGYTF.